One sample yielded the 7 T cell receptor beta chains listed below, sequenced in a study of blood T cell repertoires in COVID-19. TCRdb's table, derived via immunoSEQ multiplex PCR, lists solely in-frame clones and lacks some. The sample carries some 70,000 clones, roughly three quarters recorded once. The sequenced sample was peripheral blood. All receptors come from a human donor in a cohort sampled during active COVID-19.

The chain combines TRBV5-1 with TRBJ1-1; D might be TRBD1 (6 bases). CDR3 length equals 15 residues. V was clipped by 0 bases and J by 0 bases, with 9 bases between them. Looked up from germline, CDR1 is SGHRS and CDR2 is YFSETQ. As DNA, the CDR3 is TGCGCCAGCAGCTTGGAGGGGGAATTGAACACTGAAGCTTTCTTT. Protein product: CASSLEGELNTEAFF.

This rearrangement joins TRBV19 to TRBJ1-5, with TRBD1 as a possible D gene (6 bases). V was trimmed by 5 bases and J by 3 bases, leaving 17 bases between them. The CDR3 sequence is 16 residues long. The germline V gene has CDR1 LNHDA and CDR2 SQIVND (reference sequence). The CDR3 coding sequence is TGTGCCAGTAGTGCGGGGGCCCTACCCCCCAATCAGCCCCAGCATTTT. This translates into CASSAGALPPNQPQHF.

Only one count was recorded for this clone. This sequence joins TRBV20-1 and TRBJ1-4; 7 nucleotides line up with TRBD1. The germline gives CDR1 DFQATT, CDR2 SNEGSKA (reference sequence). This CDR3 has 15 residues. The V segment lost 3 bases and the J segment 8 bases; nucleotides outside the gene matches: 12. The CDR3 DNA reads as TGCAGTGCTAGTCTTGACAGGGTTTATGGGGAAAAACTGTTTTTT. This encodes CSASLDRVYGEKLFF.

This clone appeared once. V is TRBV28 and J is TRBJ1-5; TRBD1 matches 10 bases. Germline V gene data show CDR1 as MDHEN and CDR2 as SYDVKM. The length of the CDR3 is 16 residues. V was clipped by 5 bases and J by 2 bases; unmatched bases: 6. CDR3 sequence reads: CASSPGQGMGNQPQHF. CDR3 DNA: TGTGCCAGCAGTCCGGGACAGGGGATGGGCAATCAGCCCCAGCATTTT.

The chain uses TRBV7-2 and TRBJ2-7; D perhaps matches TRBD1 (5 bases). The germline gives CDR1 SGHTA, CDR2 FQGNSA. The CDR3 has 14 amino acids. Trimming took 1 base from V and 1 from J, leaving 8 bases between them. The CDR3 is CASSLDAGSYEQYV. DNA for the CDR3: TGTGCCAGCAGCTTAGATGCAGGGTCCTACGAGCAGTACGTC.

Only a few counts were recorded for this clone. This CDR3 is CASSYRYNQPQHF. The CDR3 DNA reads as TGTGCCAGCAGTTACCGGTACAATCAGCCCCAGCATTTT. J is TRBJ1-5 and V is TRBV6-2 or TRBV6-3; unclear D gene. In germline, CDR1 is MNHEY, CDR2 SVGEGT. This CDR3 has 13 amino acids. V lost 2 bases to trimming and J lost 3 bases, with 5 bases between them.

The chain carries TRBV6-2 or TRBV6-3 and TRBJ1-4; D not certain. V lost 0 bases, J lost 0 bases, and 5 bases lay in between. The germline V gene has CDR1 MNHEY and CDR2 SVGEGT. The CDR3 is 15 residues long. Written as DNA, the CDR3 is TGTGCCAGCAGTTACTCCGGTGCAACTAATGAAAAACTGTTTTTT. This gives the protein CASSYSGATNEKLFF.